Detailed here is one T cell receptor (beta chain). Its matching antigen is unknown. This entry belongs to a study of T cells in tuberculosis. Study conclusions and caveats: A GMM-specific repertoire classifier reached about 90% accuracy, AUROC 0.85 to 0.95. GMM-specific TCRs were nearer to active tuberculosis alpha repertoires, suggesting expansion. Samples were chosen by availability of cryopreserved specimens. Active tuberculosis patients had shorter CDR3-alpha; the beta difference was nonsignificant.

The data were produced by immunoSEQ multiplex PCR, yet TCRdb's version contains in-frame clones alone and is incomplete. Among tens of thousands of clones listed, about 95% were seen once. This clonotype was sampled from a donor between 10 and 35 years old with latent tuberculosis or without tuberculosis infection. Material for sequencing was PBMCs.

This CDR3 reads CASSVHEGQPQHF. As DNA, the CDR3 is TGTGCCAGCAGCGTACACGAGGGCCAGCCCCAGCATTTT. The chain carries TRBV7-9 and TRBJ1-5, with D unclear. V was clipped by 5 bases and J by 7 bases, with 12 bases between them. This CDR3 has 13 amino acids. Germline CDR1 and CDR2: SEHNR and FQNEAQ (reference sequence).